The clone carrying this T cell receptor beta chain was found many times. The CDR3 runs 11 residues. Per germline, CDR1 LNHDA and CDR2 SQIVND (reference sequence). The V end lost 9 bases, the J end lost 6 bases, and 11 bases lay between the germline ends. These data belong to a study of regulatory T cells in long-lasting Graves disease. Across the whole study: Less than 3 months of antithyroid drugs had been taken by newly diagnosed Graves' patients.

Described time point: newly diagnosed GD, antithyroid drugs for less than 3 months. The TCR library was made from RNA extracted from PBMCs. Construction of TCR beta libraries relied on iRepertoire HTBI primers and on Arm-PCR targeting CDR3 regions. TCRdb re-analysed the multiplex PCR reads in MiXCR, keeping a single row per CDR3 protein. The sample has roughly 560,000 distinct CDR3 sequences, around 13% seen once. This same sample was also part of a study on T cells in Graves' hyperthyroidism and ophthalmopathy.

V gene TRBV19 combines with J gene TRBJ1-1, with D possibly being TRBD1 (6 bases). The sequence was collected from a woman in her 30s with Graves disease. Source: peripheral blood mononuclear cells (PBMCs), taken at new diagnosis, from a patient treated with antithyroid drugs. The CDR3 DNA reads as TGTGCCAGCGAGGGGGTTGCTGAAGCTTTCTTT. Translation: CASEGVAEAFF.